The table lists the clone carrying this T cell receptor beta chain with a count of one. In the original workflow: Amplification of reference gene primers provided the estimated nucleated cell counts. Assay: immunoSEQ multiplex PCR; the TCRdb copy retains only in-frame clones and omits some. V, J and clone size are taken as reported in that table, and D and trimming were inferred from the DNA itself. Of 250,000 or so clones in the sample, approximately 80% were seen once. The data stem from a study of blood T cell repertoires in COVID-19. The germline CDR1 and CDR2 sequences are SNHLY and FYNNEI. CDR3 length: 14 residues. V lost 2 bases and J 2 bases, leaving 6 bases between the germline ends.

The chain joins TRBV2 to TRBJ2-2; D unresolved. Sequenced sample: peripheral blood. The receptor was isolated from a woman over 75 with acute or convalescent COVID-19. DNA of the CDR3: TGTGCCAGCAGTGAAAGCACTAACACCGGGGAGCTGTTTTTT. The encoded protein is CASSESTNTGELFF.